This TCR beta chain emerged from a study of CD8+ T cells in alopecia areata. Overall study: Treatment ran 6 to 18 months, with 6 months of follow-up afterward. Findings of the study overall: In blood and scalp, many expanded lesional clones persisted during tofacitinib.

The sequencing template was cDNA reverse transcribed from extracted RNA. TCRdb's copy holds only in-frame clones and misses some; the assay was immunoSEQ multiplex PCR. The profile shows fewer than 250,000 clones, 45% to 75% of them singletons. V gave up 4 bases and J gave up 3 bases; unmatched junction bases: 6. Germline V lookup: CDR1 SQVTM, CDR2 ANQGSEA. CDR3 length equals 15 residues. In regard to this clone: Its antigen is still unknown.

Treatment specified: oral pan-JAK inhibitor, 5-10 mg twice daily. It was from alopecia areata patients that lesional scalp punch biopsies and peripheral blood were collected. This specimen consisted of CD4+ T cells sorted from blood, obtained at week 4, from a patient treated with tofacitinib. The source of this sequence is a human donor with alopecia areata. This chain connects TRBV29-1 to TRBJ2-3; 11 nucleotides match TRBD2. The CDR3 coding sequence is TGCAGCGTTGTTAGGACTAGCGGGCGAACAGATACGCAGTATTTT. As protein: CSVVRTSGRTDTQYF.